The following is a T cell receptor beta chain sequence with its context. Its antigen is undetermined. This specimen comes from a study of OX40 agonist ivuxolimab in advanced cancers. Study summary: Three patients got partial responses; one had hepatocellular carcinoma and two had cutaneous melanoma.

Study results and caveats: Antigens targeted by the expanded peripheral T cells were not determined. Clonal expansion was seen in CD4+ and CD8+ blood T cells by week 6 at 0.1 to 3.0 mg/kg.

The table came from immunoSEQ multiplex PCR; TCRdb's copy has only in-frame clones and leaves some out. The sample records 45,000 to 50,000 clones, around 89% being singletons. The starting material was CD4+ or CD8+ T cells sorted from blood, obtained in a trial of the OX40 agonist ivuxolimab. This TCR was sampled from an adult with an advanced solid tumor such as melanoma, head and neck, liver or kidney cancer.

The CDR3 here is CASSVEGRGRITDTQYF. In DNA form, the CDR3 reads TGTGCCAGCAGCGTAGAGGGGCGGGGGAGAATCACAGATACGCAGTATTTT. The V gene is TRBV9, the J gene TRBJ2-3; TRBD2 matches at 7 bases. This CDR3 spans 17 amino acids. Trimming at V came to 0 bases and at J to 2 bases, leaving 9 bases not matched to a gene. In germline, CDR1 is SGDLS, CDR2 YYNGEE.